Each of the 24 T cell receptor beta chains below was sequenced from the same sample in a study of shared clonotypes between healthy human individuals. The method was immunoSEQ multiplex PCR; TCRdb's version includes in-frame clones alone and lacks a portion of them. The profile shows some 2.1 million clones, 85% to 95% of them singletons. Naive CD8 cells, CD45RO-negative and positively selected for CCR7, excluded terminally differentiated effector memory CD45RA+ cells. Sequencing was carried out using naive CD8+ T cells from PBMCs. Receptors originate from a man in his late teens or twenties in good health. Some clones in this sample may be carry-over from other donors' samples.

The chain is built from TRBV9 and TRBJ1-1, with D tentatively TRBD1 (5 bases). With 6 bases removed from V and 5 bases from J, the gap between germline ends came to 17 bases. CDR1 and CDR2 from the germline V gene are SGDLS and YYNGEE. This CDR3 is built from 14 residues. Here the CDR3 reads CASTLEAGGTEAFF. CDR3 in DNA: TGTGCCAGCACCTTAGAAGCGGGGGGGACTGAAGCTTTCTTT.

The chain has TRBV6-5 and TRBJ2-7, with TRBD1 identical over 8 bases. Germline V gene lookup returns CDR1 MNHEY and CDR2 SVGAGI. J lost 6 bases, V lost 0 bases, and 7 bases had no gene match. This CDR3 comprises 15 residues. The CDR3 region has the DNA TGTGCCAGCAGTTACTCCAGGGGGCCTTGGGGCGAGCAGTACTTC. Translation gives CASSYSRGPWGEQYF.

The chain joins TRBV11-3 to TRBJ2-5, with D maybe TRBD1 (6 bases). Deletions cut 5 bases from V and 5 bases from J, with 15 bases between. CDR1 is SGHNT, CDR2 YENEEA, per germline. The CDR3 length is 14 residues. The CDR3 nucleotides read TGTGCCAGCAGCCGCCCCAGGGGCTCGGAGACCCAGTACTTC. Translated, it gives CASSRPRGSETQYF. Full variable domain (missing parts from reference TRBV11-3 and TRBJ2-5): EAGVVQSPRYKIIEKKQPVAFWCNPISGHNTLYWYLQNLGQGPELLIRYENEEAVDDSQLPKDRFSAERLKGVDSTLKIQPAELGDSAVYLCASSRPRGSETQYFGPGTRLLVL.

This clone was seen just once. The V and J genes are TRBV19 and TRBJ1-5; 7 nucleotides line up with TRBD1. The V gene end was trimmed by 6 bases and the J gene end by 4 bases; junction bases not matched to a gene: 6. CDR3 length: 14 amino acids. Germline V CDR1 and CDR2: LNHDA, SQIVND (reference sequence). In DNA form, the CDR3 reads TGTGCCAGTAGACTCCGGGACAGTAATCAGCCCCAGCATTTT. It specifies CASRLRDSNQPQHF.

There are a few counts of this clone. The rearrangement uses TRBV10-2 and TRBJ1-5; D not certain. The CDR3 spans 13 residues. Germline-derived CDR1 and CDR2 are WSHSY and SAAADI. The V and J ends lost 7 bases and 5 bases respectively, with 12 bases between them. CDR3 sequence reads: CASTYSGDQPQHF. Here the CDR3 DNA reads TGCGCCAGCACTTACTCCGGGGATCAGCCCCAGCATTTT.

V and J are TRBV7-9 and TRBJ2-7; D possibly corresponds to TRBD2 (6 bases). V was clipped by 7 bases and J by 6 bases, with 16 bases between them. In germline, CDR1 is SEHNR, CDR2 FQNEAQ (reference sequence). This CDR3 contains 13 residues. CDR3 region: CASIRDSRGEQYF. The CDR3, as DNA: TGTGCCAGCATCCGGGACTCTCGGGGCGAGCAGTACTTC.

The gene calls are TRBV10-3 and TRBJ2-7; 8 bases are a match to TRBD2. The CDR3 is made up of 17 amino acids. J lost 1 base, V lost 6 bases, and 14 bases had no gene match. Germline V gene lookup returns CDR1 ENHRY and CDR2 SYGVKD. CDR3 region: CAIRVFEAGAVSYEQYF. CDR3 in DNA: TGTGCCATCAGAGTATTCGAAGCGGGAGCAGTTTCCTACGAGCAGTACTTC.

V gene TRBV15 combines with J gene TRBJ1-3; unclear D gene. Looked up from germline, CDR1 is LNHNV and CDR2 is YYDKDF (reference sequence). Between the trimmed V and J ends, which lost 5 bases and 2 bases, there was a span of 13 bases. CDR3 length: 15 residues. The CDR3 DNA is TGTGCCACCAGCGGGTCTTTCGCTCCTGGAAACACCATATATTTT. Translation gives CATSGSFAPGNTIYF. The whole variable domain, filled in from reference TRBV15 and TRBJ1-3, reads DAMVIQNPRYQVTQFGKPVTLSCSQTLNHNVMYWYQQKSSQAPKLLFHYYDKDFNNEADTPDNFQSRRPNTSFCFLDIRSPGLGDTAMYLCATSGSFAPGNTIYFGEGSWLTVV.

This sequence joins TRBV4-2 and TRBJ2-5; TRBD1 aligns across 9 bases. The CDR3 has 16 residues. Germline CDR1 LGHNA, CDR2 YNFKEQ. V lost 2 bases and J lost 4; bases outside the gene matches: 8. The CDR3 DNA sequence: TGTGCCAGCAGCCAAAGCAGGGACAGGGTGGGAGAGACCCAGTACTTC. This encodes CASSQSRDRVGETQYF.

As to this clone: This same CDR3 is encoded by further DNA sequences in the sample. This chain connects TRBV28 to TRBJ2-2; a weak D match, TRBD1 (6 bases). This CDR3 is 14 amino acids long. V lost 6 bases and J lost 4, with 12 bases in between. Looked up from germline, CDR1 is MDHEN and CDR2 is SYDVKM. The DNA for the CDR3 is TGTGCCAGCAGCAGAACAGGGAGCACCGGGGAGCTGTTTTTT. It translates to CASSRTGSTGELFF.

V gene TRBV11-3 combines with J gene TRBJ2-6; 7 nucleotides line up with TRBD1. V was clipped by 5 bases and J by 1 base; unmatched bases: 8. Germline V CDR1 and CDR2: SGHNT, YENEEA. This CDR3 has 17 amino acids. The chain's CDR3 is CASSPGTVLSGANVLTF. The CDR3 DNA sequence: TGTGCCAGCAGCCCCGGGACAGTTCTATCTGGGGCCAACGTCCTGACTTTC.

In this sample, this clone turned up once. The chain carries TRBV29-1 and TRBJ1-3; D is unresolved. V was cut by 7 bases and J by 4 bases, with 11 bases left in between. Looked up from germline, CDR1 is SQVTM and CDR2 is ANQGSEA. This CDR3 has 12 amino acids. The CDR3, as DNA: TGCAGCGGATGGGATGTCGGAAACACCATATATTTT. Its translation is CSGWDVGNTIYF.

This clone was seen more than once but under ten times. The rearrangement links TRBV4-1 to TRBJ2-5, with a tentative D call TRBD2 (6 bases). Germline CDR1 and CDR2: MGHRA and YSYEKL. The CDR3 runs to 13 residues. V was cut by 6 bases and J by 2 bases, with 10 bases left in between. The CDR3 sequence: CASRGTPQETQYF. CDR3 bases: TGCGCCAGCAGGGGGACTCCGCAAGAGACCCAGTACTTC.

The V call is TRBV30, the J call TRBJ1-2; D is unresolved. The CDR3 is 12 residues long. CDR1 is GTSNPN and CDR2 is SVGIG in the germline V gene (reference sequence). Trimming took off 0 bases at V and 4 bases at J, with 6 bases between the two ends. The CDR3 reads CAWSVLGYGYTF. CDR3 in DNA: TGTGCCTGGAGTGTACTTGGCTATGGCTACACCTTC. The full variable domain, with the rest looked up from reference TRBV30 and TRBJ1-2, is SQTIHQWPATLVQPVGSPLSLECTVEGTSNPNLYWYRQAAGRGLQLLFYSVGIGQISSEVPQNLSASRPQDRQFILSSKKLLLSDSGFYLCAWSVLGYGYTFGSGTRLTVV.

CDR3 in amino acids: CATKDRTTFREQFF. CDR3 sequence (DNA): TGTGCCACAAAGGACAGGACCACCTTTAGGGAGCAGTTCTTC. This chain joins TRBV15 and TRBJ2-1; 7 positions agree with TRBD1. There are 14 residues in the CDR3. With V trimmed by 9 bases and J by 10 bases, 15 bases remained unmatched. CDR1 and CDR2 from the germline V gene are LNHNV and YYDKDF (reference sequence).

This chain uses TRBV27 with TRBJ2-7; D is perhaps TRBD2 (5 bases). CDR1 is MNHEY, CDR2 SMNVEV, per germline (reference sequence). The CDR3 has 17 amino acids. V was pared by 5 bases and J by 0 bases, with 20 bases between. The CDR3 reads CASSPSVGETTSYEQYF. DNA for the CDR3: TGTGCCAGCAGTCCGTCAGTTGGGGAGACAACCTCCTACGAGCAGTACTTC.

The chain employs TRBV7-9 and TRBJ1-2; D uncertain. This CDR3 is 16 amino acids long. Trimming removed 1 base at V and 0 bases at J, with 12 bases between. The germline CDR1 and CDR2 sequences are SEHNR and FQNEAQ (reference sequence). In DNA, the CDR3 is TGTGCCAGCAGCTTAGTATCGCACGAGACTAACTATGGCTACACCTTC. Amino acids: CASSLVSHETNYGYTF. Filled out from reference TRBV7-9 and TRBJ1-2, the complete variable domain reads DTGVSQNPRHKITKRGQNVTFRCDPISEHNRLYWYRQTLGQGPEFLTYFQNEAQLEKSRLLSDRFSAERPKGSFSTLEIQRTEQGDSAMYLCASSLVSHETNYGYTFGSGTRLTVV.

The rearrangement uses TRBV5-1 and TRBJ1-1; the D gene is possibly TRBD1 (5 bases). The germline V gene has CDR1 SGHRS and CDR2 YFSETQ. The CDR3 runs 18 residues. Trimming removed 4 bases from V and 3 bases from J, with 25 bases in between. Written as DNA, the CDR3 is TGCGCCAGCAGCCCACCGGCTCGGGACGGTGGTTTTTACACTGAAGCTTTCTTT. It specifies CASSPPARDGGFYTEAFF.

V usage is TRBV9 and J usage is TRBJ2-3, with D maybe TRBD2 (5 bases). This CDR3 has 15 residues. From germline, CDR1 is SGDLS and CDR2 YYNGEE. V was trimmed by 6 bases and J by 6 bases, leaving 20 bases between them. Written as DNA, the CDR3 is TGTGCCAGCAATTTAGGGCCTAGAAGAGGGGATACGCAGTATTTT. It translates to CASNLGPRRGDTQYF.

The chain is built from TRBV10-3 and TRBJ2-1, with TRBD2 matching over 7 bases. With 4 bases clipped from V and 10 bases from J, the junction kept 7 bases outside the gene matches. Germline V gene sequence: CDR1 ENHRY, CDR2 SYGVKD. The length of the CDR3 is 13 residues. The CDR3 region has the DNA TGTGCCATCAGTGTGGGGGAGGGCCGAGAGCAGTTCTTC. Its translation is CAISVGEGREQFF.

V usage is TRBV29-1 and J usage is TRBJ2-5, with a possible D match to TRBD1 (5 bases). Gene TRBJ2-7 matches the end of the DNA better, so the J call may be wrong. The CDR3 has 13 residues. Germline values: CDR1 SQVTM, CDR2 ANQGSEA. The CDR3 DNA is TGCAGCGTGATCAGGGCAGGGCCCTACGAGCAGTACTTC. The encoded protein is CSVIRAGPYEQYF.

The V call is TRBV27, the J call TRBJ1-5; no clear D. V lost 4 bases to trimming and J lost 2 bases, with 12 bases between them. The CDR3 runs 15 residues. In germline, CDR1 is MNHEY, CDR2 SMNVEV (reference sequence). The DNA for the CDR3 is TGTGCCAGCAGTTCCACGTCGCTCGGCAATCAGCCCCAGCATTTT. Its translation is CASSSTSLGNQPQHF.

The chain couples TRBV5-1 to TRBJ1-3; D unclear. The ends were cut back, 0 bases at V and 4 bases at J, with 11 bases in the middle. The germline V gene encodes CDR1 SGHRS and CDR2 YFSETQ. The CDR3 consists of 15 residues. This CDR3 reads CASSLAWGIGNTIYF. Written as DNA, the CDR3 is TGCGCCAGCAGCTTGGCCTGGGGAATCGGAAACACCATATATTTT.

The J gene is TRBJ2-7, the V gene TRBV18; D not certain. The germline V gene has CDR1 KGHSH and CDR2 LQKENI. The CDR3 has 14 residues. V gave up 0 bases and J gave up 2 bases, with 8 bases separating them. The CDR3: CASSPPKAPYEQYF. CDR3 coding DNA: TGTGCCAGCTCACCACCTAAGGCCCCCTACGAGCAGTACTTC.